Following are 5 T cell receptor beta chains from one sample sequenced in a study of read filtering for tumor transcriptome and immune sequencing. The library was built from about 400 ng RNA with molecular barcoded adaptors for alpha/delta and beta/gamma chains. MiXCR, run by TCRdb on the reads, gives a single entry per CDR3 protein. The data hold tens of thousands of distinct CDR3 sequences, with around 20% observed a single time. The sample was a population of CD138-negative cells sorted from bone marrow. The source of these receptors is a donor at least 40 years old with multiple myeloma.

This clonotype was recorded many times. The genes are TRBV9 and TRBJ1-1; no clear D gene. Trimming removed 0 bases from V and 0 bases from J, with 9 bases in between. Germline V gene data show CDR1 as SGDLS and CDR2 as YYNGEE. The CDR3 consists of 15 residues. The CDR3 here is CASSVVPTMNTEAFF. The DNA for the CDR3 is TGTGCCAGCAGCGTAGTACCGACAATGAACACTGAAGCTTTCTTT.

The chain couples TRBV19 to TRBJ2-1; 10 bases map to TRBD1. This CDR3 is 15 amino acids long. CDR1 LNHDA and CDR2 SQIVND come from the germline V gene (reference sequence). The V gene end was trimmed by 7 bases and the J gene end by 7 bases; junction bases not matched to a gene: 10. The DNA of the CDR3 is TGTGCCAGTACCCTTGGACAGGGGGGTTTTAATGAGCAGTTCTTC. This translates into CASTLGQGGFNEQFF.

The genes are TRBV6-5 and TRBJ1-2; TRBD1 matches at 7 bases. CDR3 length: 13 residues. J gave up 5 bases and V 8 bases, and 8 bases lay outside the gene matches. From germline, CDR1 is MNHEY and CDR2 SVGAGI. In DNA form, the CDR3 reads TGTGCCAGCGTAAGCCCACAGGGGTATGGCTACACCTTC. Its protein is CASVSPQGYGYTF.

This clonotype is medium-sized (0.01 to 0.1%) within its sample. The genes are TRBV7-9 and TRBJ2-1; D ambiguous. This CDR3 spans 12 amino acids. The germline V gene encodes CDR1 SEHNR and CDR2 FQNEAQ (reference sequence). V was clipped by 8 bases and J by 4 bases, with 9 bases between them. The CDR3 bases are TGTGCCAGCCGTGATGGGTACAATGAGCAGTTCTTC. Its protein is CASRDGYNEQFF.

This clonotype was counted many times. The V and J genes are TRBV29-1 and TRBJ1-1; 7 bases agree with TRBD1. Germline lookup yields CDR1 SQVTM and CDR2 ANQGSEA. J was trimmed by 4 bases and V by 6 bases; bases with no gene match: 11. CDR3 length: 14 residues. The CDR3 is CSVLRGGRGTEAFF. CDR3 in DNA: TGCAGCGTCCTCAGGGGGGGGAGAGGCACTGAAGCTTTCTTT. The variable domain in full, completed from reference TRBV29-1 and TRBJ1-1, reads SAVISQKPSRDICQRGTSLTIQCQVDSQVTMMFWYRQQPGQSLTLIATANQGSEATYESGFVIDKFPISRPNLTFSTLTVSNMSPEDSSIYLCSVLRGGRGTEAFFGQGTRLTVV.